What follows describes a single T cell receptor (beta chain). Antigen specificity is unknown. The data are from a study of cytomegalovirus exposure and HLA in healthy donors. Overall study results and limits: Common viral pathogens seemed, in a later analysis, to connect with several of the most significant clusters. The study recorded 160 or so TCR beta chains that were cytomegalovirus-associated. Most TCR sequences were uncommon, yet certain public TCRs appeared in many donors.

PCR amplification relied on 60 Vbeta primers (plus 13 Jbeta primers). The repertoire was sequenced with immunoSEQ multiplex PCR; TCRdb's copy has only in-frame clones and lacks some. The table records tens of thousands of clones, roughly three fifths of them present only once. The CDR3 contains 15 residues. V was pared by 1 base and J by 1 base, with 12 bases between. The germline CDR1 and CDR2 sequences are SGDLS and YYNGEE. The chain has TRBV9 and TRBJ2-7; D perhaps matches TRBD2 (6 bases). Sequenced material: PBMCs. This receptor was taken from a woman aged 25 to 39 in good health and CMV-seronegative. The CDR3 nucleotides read TGTGCCAGCAGCGTATCCGGGACTGAGTCCTACGAGCAGTACTTC. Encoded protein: CASSVSGTESYEQYF.